Listed below are T cell receptor beta chains from one sample, sequenced in a study of shared clonotypes between healthy human individuals. Using immunoSEQ multiplex PCR, the repertoire was profiled, and TCRdb retains in-frame clones only, with some absent. The table lists 2,100,000 or so clones, nearly 97% of them singletons. The sequencing sample was made of naive CD4+ T cells sorted from blood. The source of these receptors is a man between 18 and 35 years old in good health. Each CDR3 is given without its conserved first and last residue. The D gene is left open where the match is weak.

V gene	D gene	J gene	CDR3 protein
TRBV5-4	-	TRBJ1-4	ASSPNRDLIGEKLF
TRBV10-1	-	TRBJ2-3	ASSERGNTDTQY
TRBV12-5	-	TRBJ2-7	ASGLGKGGNYEQY
TRBV6-6	TRBD1	TRBJ1-6	ASLDRVNSPLH
TRBV6-5	-	TRBJ2-3	ASSDDRRADTQY
TRBV30	-	TRBJ1-2	ARGEGGYT
TRBV4-1	-	TRBJ1-2	ASSQKLSAAYGYT
TRBV5-6	TRBD1	TRBJ1-5	ASSLGGQGANQPQH
TRBV29-1	-	TRBJ2-1	SVESLYSYNEQF
TRBV9	-	TRBJ2-3	ASSVSPRGWGTDTQY
TRBV2	-	TRBJ1-2	ASSESAGATGYT
TRBV10-3	TRBD1	TRBJ2-5	AISESGGAGETQY
TRBV6-6	-	TRBJ1-4	ASSYSGRVNEKLF
TRBV21-1	-	TRBJ1-3	ASSKDTFSGPSGNTIY
TRBV10-2	TRBD1	TRBJ2-7	ASQRDSPYEQY
TRBV27	-	TRBJ1-6	ASSTPTRSYNSPLH
TRBV19	TRBD1	TRBJ1-1	ASSGDQGASEAF
TRBV2	-	TRBJ2-5	ASRTLLAWGLQETQY
TRBV7-2	-	TRBJ2-7	ASSSAGPRHEQY
TRBV6-5	-	TRBJ1-2	ASSYQRQANYGYT
TRBV9	-	TRBJ1-4	ASSANRVRTLNEKLF
TRBV6-5	TRBD1	TRBJ2-7	ATAEARGSSYEQY
TRBV6-5	-	TRBJ1-4	ASRGPGASNEKLF